The 16 T cell receptor beta chains given below trace back to one sample, sequenced in a study of T cells in Graves' hyperthyroidism and ophthalmopathy. It was RNA transcripts that yielded the amplified TCR beta CDR3 regions. TCR CDR3 regions were first amplified by RT-PCR with HTBI primers. TCRdb analysed the multiplex PCR reads with MiXCR anew, one entry per CDR3 protein. Here the sample spans 660,000 or so distinct CDR3 sequences, less than 25% being singletons. Sequenced input: blood. The origin of the receptors is a young man with Graves' ophthalmopathy.

V usage is TRBV7-8 and J usage is TRBJ2-1, with 11 bases fitting TRBD2. The CDR3 is 16 amino acids. Trimming cost V 4 bases and J 7 bases; bases outside gene matches: 9. CDR1 and CDR2 from the germline V gene are SGHVS and FQNEAQ. For the CDR3, the DNA is TGTGCCAGCAGCTCATTAGCGGGAGGGCCGAAGAATGAGCAGTTCTTC. This encodes CASSSLAGGPKNEQFF.

The rearrangement joins TRBV20-1 to TRBJ1-1; TRBD1 matches at 12 bases. CDR3 length: 15 residues. Per germline, CDR1 DFQATT and CDR2 SNEGSKA (reference sequence). V lost 5 bases to trimming and J lost 1 base; unmatched junction nucleotides: 5. The CDR3 sequence: CSAWDRGRGNTEAFF. CDR3 in DNA: TGCAGTGCTTGGGACAGGGGGCGAGGGAACACTGAAGCTTTCTTT.

This chain uses TRBV6-1 with TRBJ2-5, with D perhaps TRBD2 (5 bases). The V end lost 6 bases, the J end lost 4 bases, and 15 bases lay between the germline ends. CDR3 length: 14 residues. Germline V gene data show CDR1 as MNHNS and CDR2 as SASEGT. CDR3 residues: CASRGRGERETQYF. The CDR3 coding sequence is TGTGCCAGCAGGGGGAGAGGTGAGCGAGAGACCCAGTACTTC.

This clonotype was detected ten times or more. The chain employs TRBV7-2 and TRBJ2-1, with 11 bases identical to TRBD2. The CDR3 is 14 residues long. Germline-derived CDR1 and CDR2 are SGHTA and FQGNSA. V lost 5 bases to trimming and J lost 7 bases; unmatched junction nucleotides: 4. CDR3 amino acids: CASSLGLAENEQFF. CDR3 bases: TGTGCCAGCAGCCTGGGACTAGCGGAGAATGAGCAGTTCTTC.

This clonotype turned up a few times. The chain has TRBV6-1 and TRBJ1-5; 7 nucleotides line up with TRBD1. Germline V lookup: CDR1 MNHNS, CDR2 SASEGT. Germline trimming cut 5 bases from V and 0 bases from J; bases unmatched to any gene: 10. The length of the CDR3 is 17 residues. In nucleotides, the CDR3 is TGTGCCAGCAGTTTAGGAACAGGGGACGGTAGCAATCAGCCCCAGCATTTT. Its protein is CASSLGTGDGSNQPQHF.

Only a few counts were recorded for this clonotype. At one end the junction does not follow the germline gene, possibly because of a read error. The V gene is TRBV7-9, the J gene TRBJ2-1, with 9 bases fitting TRBD2. Germline V lookup: CDR1 SEHNR, CDR2 FQNEAQ (reference sequence). This CDR3 is built from 12 residues. The CDR3, as DNA: TGTGCCAGCAGGTTAGCGGGAGATGAGCAGTTCTTC. This codes for CASRLAGDEQFF.

This clonotype showed up just a few times. This rearrangement joins TRBV7-2 to TRBJ1-2; D remains ambiguous. CDR1 is SGHTA and CDR2 is FQGNSA in the germline V gene. The CDR3 is 14 residues long. The V end lost 3 bases, the J end lost 2 bases, and 10 bases lay between the germline ends. The CDR3 coding sequence is TGTGCCAGCAGCTTCCGAGCGGAGAACTATGGCTACACCTTC. This sequence encodes CASSFRAENYGYTF.

The sample holds a few counts of this clonotype. This rearrangement joins TRBV12-3 or TRBV12-4 to TRBJ2-7, with D perhaps TRBD2 (5 bases). The CDR3 extends over 14 amino acids. V was cut by 3 bases and J by 0 bases, with 9 bases left in between. The CDR3 sequence: CASSFSRDSYEQYF. The CDR3 bases are TGTGCCAGCAGTTTCTCCCGGGACTCCTACGAGCAGTACTTC.

The V gene is TRBV4-2, the J gene TRBJ1-6; weak D call: TRBD1 (5 bases). The germline gives CDR1 LGHNA, CDR2 YNFKEQ. V dropped 3 bases and J dropped 7 bases, with 16 bases sitting between them. The CDR3 spans 16 residues. CDR3 DNA: TGTGCCAGCAGCCAGTTGGGACTGTTAACGAATTCACCCCTCCACTTT. Translating it yields CASSQLGLLTNSPLHF.

Ten or more counts support this clonotype. V usage is TRBV20-1 and J usage is TRBJ2-7; TRBD1 might be the D (6 bases). CDR1 is DFQATT and CDR2 is SNEGSKA in the germline V gene (reference sequence). Trimming took 1 base from V and 0 from J, leaving 13 bases between them. The CDR3 length is 15 residues. CDR3 sequence reads: CSARALAGASYEQYF. As DNA, the CDR3 is TGCAGTGCTAGAGCCCTAGCAGGGGCCTCCTACGAGCAGTACTTC.

The chain couples TRBV5-1 to TRBJ1-5; D not certain. Germline CDR1 is SGHRS and CDR2 is YFSETQ. CDR3 length: 16 amino acids. Trimming left V 0 bases short and J 0 bases short, with 10 bases between. CDR3 sequence reads: CASSLVAGPSNQPQHF. In DNA form, the CDR3 reads TGCGCCAGCAGCTTGGTGGCAGGTCCTAGCAATCAGCCCCAGCATTTT.

V and J are TRBV19 and TRBJ1-4; tentative D call: TRBD1 (6 bases). CDR3 length equals 14 residues. Germline-derived CDR1 and CDR2 are LNHDA and SQIVND (reference sequence). Trimming removed 2 bases from V and 7 bases from J, with 11 bases in between. CDR3 loop: CASSIRQGIEKLFF. The CDR3 region has the DNA TGTGCCAGTAGTATAAGGCAGGGGATTGAAAAACTGTTTTTT.

The rearrangement links TRBV24-1 to TRBJ2-3; 9 positions match TRBD1. The ends lost 4 bases at V and 5 bases at J; junction bases unmatched: 3. Germline V lookup: CDR1 KGHDR, CDR2 SFDVKD. The CDR3 spans 14 residues. CDR3 sequence: CATSEGQGKDTQYF. The CDR3 DNA reads TGTGCCACCAGTGAAGGACAGGGGAAAGATACGCAGTATTTT.

This clonotype has more than one count but fewer than ten. The rearrangement uses TRBV18 and TRBJ2-7; D might be TRBD2 (6 bases). Deletions cut 5 bases from V and 6 bases from J, with 17 bases between. The CDR3 loop spans 14 amino acids. The germline V gene has CDR1 KGHSH and CDR2 LQKENI. CDR3 bases: TGTGCCAGCTCAAATTTGGAGGGGTTCTTCGAGCAGTACTTC. Translating gives CASSNLEGFFEQYF. The whole variable domain, filled in from reference TRBV18 and TRBJ2-7, reads NAGVMQNPRHLVRRRGQEARLRCSPMKGHSHVYWYRQLPEEGLKFMVYLQKENIIDESGMPKERFSAEFPKEGPSILRIQQVVRGDSAAYFCASSNLEGFFEQYFGPGTRLTVT.

The rearrangement joins TRBV4-1 to TRBJ1-3; D uncertain. Between the trimmed V and J ends, which lost 7 bases and 0 bases, there was a span of 4 bases. Germline CDR1 MGHRA, CDR2 YSYEKL. The CDR3 contains 12 residues. CDR3: CASKGSGNTIYF. CDR3 nucleotides: TGCGCCAGCAAGGGCTCTGGAAACACCATATATTTT.

To note about this clonotype: A read error is likely, as this CDR3 ends without the conserved phenylalanine or tryptophan. The chain recombines TRBV7-9 with TRBJ2-1; D remains ambiguous. The CDR3 has 14 residues. Germline V gives CDR1 SEHNR, CDR2 FQNEAQ (reference sequence). V was pared by 6 bases and J by 0 bases, with 9 bases between. CDR3 in amino acids: CASSPIGSYNEQFL. The CDR3 DNA is TGTGCCAGCAGTCCTATTGGCTCCTACAATGAGCAGTTCCTC.